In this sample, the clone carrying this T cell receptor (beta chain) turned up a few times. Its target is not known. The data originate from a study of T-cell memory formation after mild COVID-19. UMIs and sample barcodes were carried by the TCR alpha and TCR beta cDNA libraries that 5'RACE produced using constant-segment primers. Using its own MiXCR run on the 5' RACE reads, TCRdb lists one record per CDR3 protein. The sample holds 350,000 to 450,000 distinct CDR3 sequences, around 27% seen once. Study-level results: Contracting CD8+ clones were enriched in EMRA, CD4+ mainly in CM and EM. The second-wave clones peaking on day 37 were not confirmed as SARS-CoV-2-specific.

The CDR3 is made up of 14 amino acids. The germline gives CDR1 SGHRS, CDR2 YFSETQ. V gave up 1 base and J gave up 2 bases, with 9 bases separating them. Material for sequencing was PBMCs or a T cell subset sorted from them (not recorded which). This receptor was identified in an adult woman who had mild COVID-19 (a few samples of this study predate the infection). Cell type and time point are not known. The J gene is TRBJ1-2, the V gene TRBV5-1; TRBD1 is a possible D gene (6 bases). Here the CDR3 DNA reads TGCGCCAGCAGCTTGCTAGGACAGAACTATGGCTACACCTTC. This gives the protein CASSLLGQNYGYTF.